The following is a T cell receptor (beta chain) sequence with its context. The clone's antigen remains unknown. No qualities accompany the bases; no much larger clone lies one base away. Relative to germline, V is 5 bases shorter and J is 5 bases shorter, with 11 bases between their ends. CDR1 and CDR2, looked up from the germline V gene, are SGHNT and YENEEA. The CDR3 measures 13 amino acids from cysteine to phenylalanine. CDR3 DNA is the only sequence kept; it has 39 bases, read in frame from the first base. This entry belongs to a study of blood T cell repertoires in COVID-19 (dated by TCRdb to the early 2020s). A note on the overall study: Collaborator samples came from the United States, Italy and Spain and covered acute and convalescent phases of COVID-19. The material from the prospective study consisted of cDNA or gDNA derived from T cells, B-cell-depleted T cells, or PBMCs. The dataset comprised deeply sampled blood TCRbeta repertoires from subjects exposed to, actively infected with, or recovered from COVID-19. A freely available public database, intended as a resource for researchers studying the immune response to SARS-CoV-2, is where the repertoires were released. The samples were drawn from the first 160 participants of the ongoing ImmuneRACE study and from 1,254 subjects provided by 6 global collaborators. The sample metadata nearly always contained a de-identified subject ID, COVID-19 status, age in years and sex. Where HLA class I and class II types were available, the types were taken from metadata supplied by the sample provider, not from assay-based typing.

What the work shows at the level of the full study, not this receptor alone: Clinical and demographic metadata were provided uncurated, with the amount varying by source and participant.

The immunoSEQ Assay, a bias-controlled multiplex PCR, was used to amplify TCRbeta CDR3 regions from genomic DNA. The study's processing was this. Within the assay, amplification of reference gene primers was used to estimate how many nucleated cells each sample contained. To quantify the absolute abundance of each unique TCRbeta CDR3 rearrangement, sequence reads were collapsed and filtered. For each sample, productive Simpson clonality was calculated as the square root of Simpson's diversity index across productive rearrangements. Entries here come from immuneACCESS through TCRdb and include only in-frame sequences with V and J called. Some clones fail to appear in such tables; in the studies checked, an unresolved V gene covers under half of the shortfall, and the cause of the remainder is unknown. V and J calls and clone size follow that table, whereas D and trimming were derived from the DNA. The sample profile shows hundreds of thousands of clones; around 87% of them were found once. Of the sample, over 0.95% falls within the top ten clones.

Participants in the prospective study were aged about 18 to 89 years, lived in 20 to 30 United States geographic areas, and enrolled through a virtual design. To assign participants to cohorts, the prospective study relied on clinical history that participants themselves reported in a screening survey and a study questionnaire. ImmuneRACE Cohort 3 recovered participants were defined by two consecutive negative NP/OP PCR tests, healthcare professional clearance, or symptom resolution. In the prospective study, whole blood, serum and a nasopharyngeal or oropharyngeal swab were collected from each participant by mobile phlebotomists. Participants in the prospective study had the option to provide additional blood draws and questionnaires over an approximately 2-month period. Before DNA extraction, blood samples from the prospective study were shipped at room temperature or frozen.

The clonotype originates from a man in his late teens or twenties who had recovered from COVID-19. The rearrangement combines TRBV11-3 with TRBJ2-3; the D gene is perhaps TRBD2, from 6 matching bases. Sequenced input: PBMCs or T cells enriched from blood (not recorded which). The sequence in DNA is TGTGCCAGCAGCATACCGGGGGTAGATACGCAGTATTTT. Its coded protein is CASSIPGVDTQYF.